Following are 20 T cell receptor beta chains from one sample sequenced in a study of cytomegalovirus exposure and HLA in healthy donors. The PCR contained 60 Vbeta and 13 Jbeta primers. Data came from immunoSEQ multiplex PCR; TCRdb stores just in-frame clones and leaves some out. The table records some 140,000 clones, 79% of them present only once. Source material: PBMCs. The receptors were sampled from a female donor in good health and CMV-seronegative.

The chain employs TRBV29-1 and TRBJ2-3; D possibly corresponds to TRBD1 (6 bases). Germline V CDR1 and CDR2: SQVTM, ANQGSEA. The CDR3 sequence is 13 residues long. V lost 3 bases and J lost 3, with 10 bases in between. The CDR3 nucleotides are TGCAGCGTTGAGGGGGCCCTGACAGATACGCAGTATTTT. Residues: CSVEGALTDTQYF.

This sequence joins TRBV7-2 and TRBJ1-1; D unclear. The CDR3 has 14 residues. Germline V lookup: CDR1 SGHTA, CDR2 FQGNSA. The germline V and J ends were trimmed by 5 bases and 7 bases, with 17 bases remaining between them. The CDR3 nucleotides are TGTGCCAGCAGCCCCCGGAGGGTGGGTATTGAAGCTTTCTTT. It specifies CASSPRRVGIEAFF. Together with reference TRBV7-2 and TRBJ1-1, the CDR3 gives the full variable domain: GAGVSQSPSNKVTEKGKDVELRCDPISGHTALYWYRQSLGQGLEFLIYFQGNSAPDKSGLPSDRFSAERTGGSVSTLTIQRTQQEDSAVYLCASSPRRVGIEAFFGQGTRLTVV.

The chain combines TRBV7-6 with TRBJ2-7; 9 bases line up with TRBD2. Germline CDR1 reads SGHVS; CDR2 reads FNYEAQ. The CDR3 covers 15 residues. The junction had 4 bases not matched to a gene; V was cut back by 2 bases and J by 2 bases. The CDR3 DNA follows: TGTGCCAGCAGCTTAACAGGACTAGCGCCCTACGAGCAGTACTTC. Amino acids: CASSLTGLAPYEQYF.

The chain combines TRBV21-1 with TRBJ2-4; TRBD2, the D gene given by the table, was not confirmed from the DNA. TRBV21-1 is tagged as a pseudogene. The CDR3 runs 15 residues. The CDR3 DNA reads TGTGCCAGCAGCAAAGCGTCAACAGCGGGGTACATTCAGTACTTC. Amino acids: CASSKASTAGYIQYF.

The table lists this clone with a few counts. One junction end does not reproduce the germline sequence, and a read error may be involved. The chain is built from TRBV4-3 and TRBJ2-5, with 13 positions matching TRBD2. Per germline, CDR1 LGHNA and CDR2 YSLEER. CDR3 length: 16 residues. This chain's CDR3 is CASSHGLAGDQETPYF. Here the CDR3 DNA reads TGCGCCAGCAGCCACGGACTAGCGGGGGATCAAGAGACCCCGTACTTC.

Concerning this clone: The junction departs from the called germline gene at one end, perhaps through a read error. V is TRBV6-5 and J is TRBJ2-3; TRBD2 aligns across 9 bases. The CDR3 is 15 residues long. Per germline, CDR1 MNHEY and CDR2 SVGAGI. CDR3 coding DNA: TGTGCCAGCACTTACAGTGGCGGGGGGGTAGATACGCAGTATTTT. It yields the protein CASTYSGGGVDTQYF.

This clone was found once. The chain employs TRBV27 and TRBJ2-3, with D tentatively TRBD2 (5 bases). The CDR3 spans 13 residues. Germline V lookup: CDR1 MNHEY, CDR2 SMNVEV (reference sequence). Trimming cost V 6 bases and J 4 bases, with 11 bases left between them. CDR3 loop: CASSPARADTQYF. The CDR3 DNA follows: TGTGCCAGCAGCCCAGCGCGGGCAGATACGCAGTATTTT.

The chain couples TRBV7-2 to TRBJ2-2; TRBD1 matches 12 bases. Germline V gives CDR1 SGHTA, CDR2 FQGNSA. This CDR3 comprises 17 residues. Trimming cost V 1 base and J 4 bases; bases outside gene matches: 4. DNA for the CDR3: TGTGCCAGCAGCTTAGAGGGACAGGGGGCCGGCACCGGGGAGCTGTTTTTT. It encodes CASSLEGQGAGTGELFF.

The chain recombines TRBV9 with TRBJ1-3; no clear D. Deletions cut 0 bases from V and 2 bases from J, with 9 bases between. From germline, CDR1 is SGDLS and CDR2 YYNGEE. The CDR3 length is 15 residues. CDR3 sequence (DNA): TGTGCCAGCAGCGTAGCAGTGAACCCTGGAAACACCATATATTTT. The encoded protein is CASSVAVNPGNTIYF.

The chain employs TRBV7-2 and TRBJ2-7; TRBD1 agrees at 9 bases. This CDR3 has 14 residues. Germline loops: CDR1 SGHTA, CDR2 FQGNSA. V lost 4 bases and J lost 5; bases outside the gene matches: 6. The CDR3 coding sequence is TGTGCCAGCAGCTGGCCACAGGGGGCCGACGAGCAGTACTTC. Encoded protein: CASSWPQGADEQYF.

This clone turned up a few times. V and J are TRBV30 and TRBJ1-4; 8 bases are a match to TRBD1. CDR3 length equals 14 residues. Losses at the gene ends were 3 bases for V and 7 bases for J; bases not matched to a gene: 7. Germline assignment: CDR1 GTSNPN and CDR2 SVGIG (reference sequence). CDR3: CAWRGGDRFEKLFF. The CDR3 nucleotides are TGTGCCTGGAGGGGGGGGGACAGGTTTGAAAAACTGTTTTTT.

CDR3 in amino acids: CAWTTKGAGGNTIYF. CDR3 sequence (DNA): TGTGCCTGGACCACGAAGGGGGCGGGGGGAAACACCATATATTTT. This chain joins TRBV30 and TRBJ1-3; 7 bases map to TRBD1. The CDR3 sequence is 15 residues long. The ends lost 4 bases at V and 4 bases at J; junction bases unmatched: 10. In germline, CDR1 is GTSNPN, CDR2 SVGIG (reference sequence).

The CDR3 DNA sequence: TGTGCCAGCTCGCGATCGATAATCTACGAGCAGTACTTC. Protein: CASSRSIIYEQYF. The gene calls are TRBV27 and TRBJ2-5; D gene unclear. The last part of the DNA fits TRBJ2-7 better; the J call may be wrong. Per the germline V gene, CDR1 is MNHEY and CDR2 is SMNVEV (reference sequence). This CDR3 is 13 amino acids long.

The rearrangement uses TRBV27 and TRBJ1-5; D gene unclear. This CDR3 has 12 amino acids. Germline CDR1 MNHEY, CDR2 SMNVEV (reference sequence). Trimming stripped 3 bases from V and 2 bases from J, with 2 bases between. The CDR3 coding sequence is TGTGCCAGCAGTTTCGGCAATCAGCCCCAGCATTTT. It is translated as CASSFGNQPQHF.

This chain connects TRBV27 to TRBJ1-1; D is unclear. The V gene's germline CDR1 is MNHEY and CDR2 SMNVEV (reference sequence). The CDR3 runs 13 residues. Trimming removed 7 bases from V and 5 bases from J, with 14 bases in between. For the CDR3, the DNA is TGTGCCAGCAATTCGGTCCCGGGAACTGAAGCTTTCTTT. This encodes CASNSVPGTEAFF.

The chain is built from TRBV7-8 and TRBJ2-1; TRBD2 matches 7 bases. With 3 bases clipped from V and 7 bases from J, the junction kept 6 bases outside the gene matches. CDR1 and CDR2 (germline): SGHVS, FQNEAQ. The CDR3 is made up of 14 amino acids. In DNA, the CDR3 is TGTGCCAGCAGCTTTGGTAGCGGGCTAAATGAGCAGTTCTTC. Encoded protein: CASSFGSGLNEQFF.

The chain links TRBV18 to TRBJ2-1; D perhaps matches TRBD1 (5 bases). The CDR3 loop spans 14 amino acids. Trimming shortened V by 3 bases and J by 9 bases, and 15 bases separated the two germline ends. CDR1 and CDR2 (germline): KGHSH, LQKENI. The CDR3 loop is CASSPVRTQGEQFF. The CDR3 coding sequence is TGTGCCAGCTCACCCGTCCGAACCCAGGGTGAGCAGTTCTTC. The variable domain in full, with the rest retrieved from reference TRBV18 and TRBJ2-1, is NAGVMQNPRHLVRRRGQEARLRCSPMKGHSHVYWYRQLPEEGLKFMVYLQKENIIDESGMPKERFSAEFPKEGPSILRIQQVVRGDSAAYFCASSPVRTQGEQFFGPGTRLTVL.

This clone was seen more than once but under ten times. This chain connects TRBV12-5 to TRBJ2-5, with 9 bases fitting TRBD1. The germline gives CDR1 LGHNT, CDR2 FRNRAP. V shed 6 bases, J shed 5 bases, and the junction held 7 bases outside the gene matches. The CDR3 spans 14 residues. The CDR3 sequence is CASGGRTGEETQYF. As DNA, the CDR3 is TGTGCTAGTGGGGGCCGGACAGGGGAGGAGACCCAGTACTTC.

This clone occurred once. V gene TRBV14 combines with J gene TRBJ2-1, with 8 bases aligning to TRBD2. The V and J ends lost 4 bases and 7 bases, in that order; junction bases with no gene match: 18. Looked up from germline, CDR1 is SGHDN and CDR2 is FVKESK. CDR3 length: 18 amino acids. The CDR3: CASSLARAGASFKNEQFF. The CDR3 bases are TGTGCCAGCAGCCTCGCACGAGCGGGAGCCTCTTTTAAAAATGAGCAGTTCTTC.

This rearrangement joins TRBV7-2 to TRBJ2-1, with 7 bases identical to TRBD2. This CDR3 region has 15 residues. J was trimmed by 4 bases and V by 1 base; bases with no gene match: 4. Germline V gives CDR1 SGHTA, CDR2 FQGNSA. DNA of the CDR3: TGTGCCAGCAGCTTAGACTGGGGGGGGTACAATGAGCAGTTCTTC. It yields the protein CASSLDWGGYNEQFF.